This paragraph covers one T cell receptor (beta chain) sequence. This record comes from a study of T cells after yellow fever vaccination. TCRdb re-called the 5' RACE reads through MiXCR, storing one row per CDR3 protein. The repertoire holds 250,000 to 400,000 distinct CDR3 sequences, with approximately 4% as singletons. The clonotype was recovered from a man younger than 35 who received the YFV17D yellow fever vaccine. The sample consisted of PBMCs, taken 5 days after the yellow fever booster vaccination.

CDR3 in DNA: TGTGCCAGCAGCCGGACCTCCTACGGGGAGCTGTTTTTT. Translated: CASSRTSYGELFF. The chain employs TRBV7-6 and TRBJ2-2; D is uncertain. The CDR3 length is 13 residues. Per the germline V gene, CDR1 is SGHVS and CDR2 is FNYEAQ. Between the trimmed V and J ends, which lost 5 bases and 7 bases, there was a span of 11 bases.